This entry lists 13 T cell receptor beta chains sequenced from one sample in a study of CD8 T cells in Susac syndrome. The RNA input was about 0.5 to 1 ug, and it was reverse transcribed with random hexamers. TCRdb re-derived calls from the immunoSEQ multiplex PCR reads in MiXCR, one entry per CDR3 protein. The sample consists of almost 450,000 distinct CDR3 sequences, more than 80% of them appearing once. The sequenced material came from CD8+ T cells from PBMCs. All receptors derive from a human donor with multiple sclerosis.

The chain is built from TRBV6-6 and TRBJ2-1; D may correspond to TRBD1 or TRBD2 (5 bases each). Germline values: CDR1 MNHNY, CDR2 SVGAGI (reference sequence). V lost 1 base and J 0 bases, leaving 7 bases between the germline ends. The CDR3 runs 15 residues. CDR3 region: CASSYWGSSYNEQFF. The CDR3 DNA is TGTGCCAGCAGTTACTGGGGGAGCTCCTACAATGAGCAGTTCTTC.

This clonotype has just a few counts. The V and J genes are TRBV4-1 and TRBJ2-7, with TRBD2 identical over 7 bases. CDR3 length equals 14 residues. V dropped 1 base and J dropped 3; count of bases not matched to a gene: 3. Germline CDR1 MGHRA, CDR2 YSYEKL. CDR3 in DNA: TGCGCCAGCAGCCAAGGGGGCGGGAGCTACGAGCAGTACTTC. It codes for CASSQGGGSYEQYF.

This chain joins TRBV5-1 and TRBJ2-5; 16 bases fit TRBD2. Germline CDR1 reads SGHRS; CDR2 reads YFSETQ. Trimming cost V 4 bases and J 5 bases; bases outside gene matches: 8. CDR3 length: 17 amino acids. Here the CDR3 DNA reads TGCGCCAGCAGCCAGGGACTAGCGGGAGGGTCCCGGGAGACCCAGTACTTC. Its protein product is CASSQGLAGGSRETQYF.

The chain carries TRBV6-1 and TRBJ2-7; 7 nucleotides line up with TRBD2. The CDR3 is made up of 17 amino acids. In germline, CDR1 is MNHNS, CDR2 SASEGT. V gave up 5 bases and J gave up 0 bases; unmatched junction bases: 13. The CDR3 bases are TGTGCCAGCAGTCCCTTGAGAGGAAGCGGGGTCTCCTACGAGCAGTACTTC. It encodes CASSPLRGSGVSYEQYF.

J is TRBJ1-2 and V is TRBV6-6; 7 bases are a match to TRBD1. Trimming at V came to 3 bases and at J to 4 bases, leaving 11 bases not matched to a gene. Per the germline V gene, CDR1 is MNHNY and CDR2 is SVGAGI (reference sequence). The CDR3 spans 16 residues. The CDR3 is CASSYVDREDGYGYTF. In nucleotides, the CDR3 is TGTGCCAGCAGTTATGTCGACAGGGAGGATGGCTATGGCTACACCTTC.

The genes are TRBV12-3 or TRBV12-4 and TRBJ2-1; unclear D gene. Trimming pared 5 bases from V and 6 bases from J, leaving 20 bases between. CDR3 length: 16 residues. The chain's CDR3 is CASSPPGPAGVNEQFF. As DNA, the CDR3 is TGTGCCAGCAGTCCCCCGGGCCCGGCCGGAGTCAATGAGCAGTTCTTC.

The genes are TRBV4-2 and TRBJ2-7, with no clear D. CDR3 length equals 15 residues. V was clipped by 4 bases and J by 1 base, with 14 bases between them. CDR1 LGHNA and CDR2 YNFKEQ come from the germline V gene. The CDR3 nucleotides are TGTGCCAGCAGCCCCCTGGTGATGGCGTCCTACGAGCAGTACTTC. Encoded protein: CASSPLVMASYEQYF.

The chain is built from TRBV12-3 or TRBV12-4 and TRBJ2-7, with D perhaps being TRBD1 or TRBD2 (5 bases each). This CDR3 is built from 15 residues. Trimming left V 6 bases short and J 2 bases short, with 17 bases between. CDR3 sequence (DNA): TGTGCCAGCAGCTACGGGACGGCATTGACCTACGAGCAGTACTTC. It encodes CASSYGTALTYEQYF.

This chain uses TRBV29-1 with TRBJ2-1; the D gene could be TRBD1 or TRBD2 (5 bases each). Trimming removed 1 base from V and 5 bases from J, with 12 bases in between. Germline V gene lookup returns CDR1 SQVTM and CDR2 ANQGSEA. The CDR3 length is 14 residues. The CDR3 loop is CSVEARGNNNEQFF. In nucleotides, the CDR3 is TGCAGCGTTGAAGCGAGGGGAAATAACAATGAGCAGTTCTTC.

This rearrangement joins TRBV6-1 to TRBJ2-5; possible D gene TRBD2, 6 bases. V lost 5 bases, J lost 5 bases, and 24 bases lay in between. The CDR3 runs 17 residues. The germline V gene has CDR1 MNHNS and CDR2 SASEGT. As DNA, the CDR3 is TGTGCCAGCAGTATCCCATCGGAGGTATCAGGGAGGGAGACCCAGTACTTC. Protein: CASSIPSEVSGRETQYF.

This chain joins TRBV28 and TRBJ2-7, with 9 bases fitting TRBD1. V was clipped by 8 bases and J by 2 bases; unmatched bases: 7. The CDR3 totals 14 residues. Germline assignment: CDR1 MDHEN and CDR2 SYDVKM. The CDR3 DNA reads TGTGCCAGCCGGTATCGGGACAGGGCCTACGAGCAGTACTTC. Its translation: CASRYRDRAYEQYF.

For this clonotype: One end of the junction is discordant with germline, which a read error may explain. The rearrangement joins TRBV3-1 to TRBJ1-1; maybe TRBD1 (5 bases). The germline gives CDR1 LGHDT, CDR2 YNNKEL (reference sequence). The CDR3 extends over 12 amino acids. The CDR3 here is CAGSLGPSEAFF. In DNA, the CDR3 is TGTGCCGGCAGCCTGGGACCGAGTGAAGCTTTCTTT.

The V call is TRBV7-3, the J call TRBJ2-7; 9 bases line up with TRBD2. J gave up 6 bases and V 2 bases, and 8 bases lay outside the gene matches. This CDR3 has 15 residues. CDR1 is SGHTA, CDR2 FQGTGA, per germline. In DNA, the CDR3 is TGTGCCAGCAGCTTATTTAGCGGGGGATCGGGCGAGCAGTACTTC. Protein product: CASSLFSGGSGEQYF.